The next 28 T cell receptor beta chains were all read from a single sample in a study of regulatory T cells in long-lasting Graves disease. Time point indicated: persistent/refractory GD, antithyroid drugs over 5 years with positive TRAb. Researchers made the TCR library from RNA that was extracted from PBMCs. Building of the TCR beta libraries involved iRepertoire HTBI primers and Arm-PCR of CDR3 regions. TCRdb reprocessed the multiplex PCR reads via MiXCR and lists one record per CDR3 protein. Of a few hundred thousand distinct CDR3 sequences in the sample, around 20% were seen once. Source: peripheral blood mononuclear cells (PBMCs), taken when the disease was refractory, from a patient treated with antithyroid drugs. All receptors come from a female donor with Graves disease.

This clonotype was picked up a small number of times. This sequence joins TRBV29-1 and TRBJ2-5; D unresolved. This CDR3 contains 15 residues. The germline V and J ends were trimmed by 2 bases and 5 bases, with 18 bases remaining between them. CDR1 is SQVTM and CDR2 is ANQGSEA in the germline V gene. The CDR3 DNA is TGCAGCGTTGAACCTGCGTGGAGAATCGAGGAGACCCAGTACTTC. It codes for CSVEPAWRIEETQYF.

The chain joins TRBV7-3 to TRBJ1-3; D not certain. V was cut by 4 bases and J by 3 bases, with 7 bases left in between. CDR1 and CDR2 from the germline V gene are SGHTA and FQGTGA. CDR3 length: 13 amino acids. CDR3 nucleotides: TGTGCCAGCAGCTCCGTTGGTGGAAACACCATATATTTT. Protein: CASSSVGGNTIYF.

This clonotype was seen many times. The chain uses TRBV30 and TRBJ1-1, with D possibly being TRBD1 (6 bases). CDR3 size: 12 residues. Looked up from germline, CDR1 is GTSNPN and CDR2 is SVGIG (reference sequence). The CDR3 nucleotides are TGTGCTAAGGGGGTGGAGGGCACTGAAGCTTTCTTT. It is translated as CAKGVEGTEAFF.

This chain links TRBV7-2 with TRBJ1-2; 7 nucleotides line up with TRBD1. V lost 5 bases, J lost 4 bases, and 13 bases stayed unmatched. This CDR3 has 16 amino acids. CDR1 SGHTA and CDR2 FQGNSA come from the germline V gene. CDR3 residues: CASSPGGQTSGYGYTF. CDR3 coding DNA: TGTGCCAGCAGCCCCGGGGGACAGACCTCTGGCTATGGCTACACCTTC.

This clonotype was seen at least ten times. The chain combines TRBV24-1 with TRBJ2-5; tentative D call: TRBD2 (6 bases). This CDR3 region has 15 residues. Germline V gene data show CDR1 as KGHDR and CDR2 as SFDVKD. V was clipped by 0 bases and J by 2 bases, with 9 bases between them. The CDR3 DNA reads TGTGCCACCAGTGATTTGCGACTAGATCAAGAGACCCAGTACTTC. It yields the protein CATSDLRLDQETQYF.

This clonotype was counted between two and nine times. The rearrangement uses TRBV7-8 and TRBJ2-1; 9 bases are a match to TRBD1. The germline V gene has CDR1 SGHVS and CDR2 FQNEAQ. The trim removed 0 bases at V and 16 bases at J, leaving 10 bases unmatched. This CDR3 comprises 14 residues. The CDR3 sequence: CASSLARGDRVDFF. The CDR3, as DNA: TGTGCCAGCAGCTTAGCGAGGGGGGACAGGGTGGACTTCTTC.

As for this clonotype: A read error may be the cause here, since a much bigger clone is one base away. The chain combines TRBV28 with TRBJ1-1, with 8 positions matching TRBD1. The V segment lost 8 bases and the J segment 6 bases; nucleotides outside the gene matches: 11. Germline assignment: CDR1 MDHEN and CDR2 SYDVKM. The CDR3 covers 14 residues. The CDR3 loop reads CASGPRDRTSEAFF. CDR3 in DNA: TGTGCCAGCGGACCACGGGACAGGACTTCTGAAGCTTTCTTT. Variable domain in full (rest from reference TRBV28 and TRBJ1-1): DVKVTQSSRYLVKRTGEKVFLECVQDMDHENMFWYRQDPGLGLRLIYFSYDVKMKEKGDIPEGYSVSREKKERFSLILESASTNQTSMYLCASGPRDRTSEAFFGQGTRLTVV.

This clonotype was observed many times. This chain joins TRBV28 and TRBJ2-7; TRBD2 matches 9 bases. The CDR3 runs 17 residues. The germline CDR1 and CDR2 sequences are MDHEN and SYDVKM. J was trimmed by 4 bases and V by 5 bases; bases with no gene match: 15. Here the CDR3 reads CASSGEGQPGLAYEQYF. The CDR3 DNA sequence: TGTGCCAGCAGTGGGGAGGGACAGCCGGGACTAGCTTACGAGCAGTACTTC.

The table lists this clonotype with a few counts. The CDR3 bases are TGCAGTGCTCTGGACAGGGGCGGCGAGACCCAGTACTTC. Translating it yields CSALDRGGETQYF. The genes are TRBV20-1 and TRBJ2-5; 9 positions match TRBD1. J lost 5 bases, V lost 5 bases, and 6 bases had no gene match. CDR1 is DFQATT, CDR2 SNEGSKA, per germline (reference sequence). The CDR3 has 13 residues.

The J gene is TRBJ1-6, the V gene TRBV9; TRBD1 aligns across 9 bases. The CDR3 loop spans 15 amino acids. The ends lost 1 base at V and 9 bases at J; junction bases unmatched: 5. CDR1 is SGDLS and CDR2 is YYNGEE in the germline V gene. The CDR3 nucleotides are TGTGCCAGCAGCGTAACACTGACAGGGGGTTCACCCCTCCACTTT. Translated: CASSVTLTGGSPLHF.

The rearrangement uses TRBV5-1 and TRBJ2-7, with D hard to call. Germline-derived CDR1 and CDR2 are SGHRS and YFSETQ. This CDR3 spans 14 amino acids. Trimming took 0 bases from V and 5 from J, leaving 12 bases between them. The CDR3 nucleotides read TGCGCCAGCAGCTTGGCCGTTGGGTACGACGAGCAGTACTTC. This codes for CASSLAVGYDEQYF.

This clonotype was observed a handful of times. The chain is built from TRBV7-6 and TRBJ1-1; no reliable D call. The CDR3 totals 16 residues. Germline assignment: CDR1 SGHVS and CDR2 FNYEAQ. Deletions cut 4 bases from V and 1 base from J, with 16 bases between. The CDR3 loop is CASSSRPGQPNTEAFF. In DNA, the CDR3 is TGTGCCAGCAGCTCCCGGCCCGGCCAGCCGAACACTGAAGCTTTCTTT.

V is TRBV29-1 and J is TRBJ2-3; 7 nucleotides agree with TRBD1. The CDR3 length is 13 residues. Per the germline V gene, CDR1 is SQVTM and CDR2 is ANQGSEA. V dropped 7 bases and J dropped 0; count of bases not matched to a gene: 4. CDR3 in DNA: TGCAGCGCCTACAGGGGAAGCACAGATACGCAGTATTTT. This sequence encodes CSAYRGSTDTQYF.

At least ten counts were recorded for this clonotype. The V and J genes are TRBV6-1 and TRBJ2-2, with D perhaps TRBD1 (6 bases). Trimming cost V 6 bases and J 1 base, with 12 bases left between them. The CDR3 has 15 amino acids. The V gene's germline CDR1 is MNHNS and CDR2 SASEGT. The CDR3 DNA reads TGTGCCAGCAGGCCTCCGGGACAGAACACCGGGGAGCTGTTTTTT. Translation gives CASRPPGQNTGELFF.

This clonotype has only a few counts. The chain has TRBV3-1 and TRBJ2-2; D is undetermined. The CDR3 loop spans 16 amino acids. CDR1 LGHDT and CDR2 YNNKEL come from the germline V gene (reference sequence). V was pared by 0 bases and J by 4 bases, with 12 bases between. CDR3 residues: CASSQEASLGTGELFF. The CDR3 coding sequence is TGTGCCAGCAGCCAAGAGGCATCGCTAGGCACCGGGGAGCTGTTTTTT. The whole variable domain, filled in from reference TRBV3-1 and TRBJ2-2, reads DTAVSQTPKYLVTQMGNDKSIKCEQNLGHDTMYWYKQDSKKFLKIMFSYNNKELIINETVPNRFSPKSPDKAHLNLHINSLELGDSAVYFCASSQEASLGTGELFFGEGSRLTVL.

CDR3 loop: CASSGHNSNQPQHF. The CDR3 region has the DNA TGTGCCAGCAGTGGACATAATAGCAATCAGCCCCAGCATTTT. The chain couples TRBV28 to TRBJ1-5, with D possibly matching TRBD1 (5 bases). Per the germline V gene, CDR1 is MDHEN and CDR2 is SYDVKM. CDR3 length: 14 amino acids. V gave up 5 bases and J gave up 0 bases, with 8 bases separating them. Based on the CDR3 plus reference TRBV28 and TRBJ1-5, the full variable domain is DVKVTQSSRYLVKRTGEKVFLECVQDMDHENMFWYRQDPGLGLRLIYFSYDVKMKEKGDIPEGYSVSREKKERFSLILESASTNQTSMYLCASSGHNSNQPQHFGDGTRLSIL.

This clonotype was counted only a few times. The rearrangement links TRBV6-1 to TRBJ1-1; D remains unclear. This CDR3 is 11 amino acids long. V shed 6 bases and J shed 7 bases, with 9 bases lying between them. Per germline, CDR1 MNHNS and CDR2 SASEGT. The CDR3 sequence: CASSYLNEAFF. The CDR3 nucleotides read TGTGCCAGCAGCTACCTCAATGAAGCTTTCTTT.

The rearrangement links TRBV19 to TRBJ1-1; no clear D gene. Trimming left V 7 bases short and J 1 base short, with 13 bases between. Germline lookup yields CDR1 LNHDA and CDR2 SQIVND (reference sequence). The CDR3 consists of 14 residues. CDR3 sequence: CASTDVPANTEAFF. DNA of the CDR3: TGTGCCAGTACGGACGTACCTGCGAACACTGAAGCTTTCTTT.

This clonotype has a count of ten or more. The chain joins TRBV19 to TRBJ1-1; D may be TRBD1 (6 bases). The CDR3 covers 14 residues. Germline values: CDR1 LNHDA, CDR2 SQIVND (reference sequence). Trimming took off 5 bases at V and 1 base at J, with 11 bases between the two ends. CDR3 in DNA: TGTGCCAGTAGTGCGTCGGGACAGAACACTGAAGCTTTCTTT. Protein sequence: CASSASGQNTEAFF. The variable domain in full, completed from reference TRBV19 and TRBJ1-1, reads DGGITQSPKYLFRKEGQNVTLSCEQNLNHDAMYWYRQDPGQGLRLIYYSQIVNDFQKGDIAEGYSVSREKKESFPLTVTSAQKNPTAFYLCASSASGQNTEAFFGQGTRLTVV.

This clonotype was found many times. This rearrangement joins TRBV6-1 to TRBJ2-6; no definite D call. This CDR3 is built from 17 residues. The germline gives CDR1 MNHNS, CDR2 SASEGT. V shed 7 bases and J shed 0 bases, with 16 bases lying between them. In DNA form, the CDR3 reads TGTGCCAGCATCACTCTTTCGGGCTTCTCTGGGGCCAACGTCCTGACTTTC. It specifies CASITLSGFSGANVLTF.

There are many counts of this clonotype. The chain uses TRBV28 and TRBJ2-7; 8 bases line up with TRBD1. V lost 5 bases and J lost 7; bases outside the gene matches: 10. This CDR3 has 14 amino acids. Per the germline V gene, CDR1 is MDHEN and CDR2 is SYDVKM. CDR3 residues: CASSPQGAGSEQYF. DNA for the CDR3: TGTGCCAGCAGTCCGCAGGGGGCCGGGAGTGAGCAGTACTTC. Complete variable domain (other parts from reference TRBV28 and TRBJ2-7): DVKVTQSSRYLVKRTGEKVFLECVQDMDHENMFWYRQDPGLGLRLIYFSYDVKMKEKGDIPEGYSVSREKKERFSLILESASTNQTSMYLCASSPQGAGSEQYFGPGTRLTVT.

This clonotype came up a few times. The V gene is TRBV29-1, the J gene TRBJ2-7; 11 bases agree with TRBD2. CDR1 SQVTM and CDR2 ANQGSEA come from the germline V gene. Trimming cost V 5 bases and J 3 bases; bases outside gene matches: 9. The CDR3 has 15 residues. CDR3 in amino acids: CSVLGLAEAGYEQYF. The CDR3 nucleotides are TGCAGCGTTCTGGGACTAGCGGAGGCGGGCTACGAGCAGTACTTC.

About this clonotype itself: A much larger clonotype is one base distant, so this may be a read error. This chain uses TRBV20-1 with TRBJ1-4; no definite D call. Germline CDR1 reads DFQATT; CDR2 reads SNEGSKA (reference sequence). This CDR3 contains 13 residues. CDR3 protein: CSAKNRRNEELFF. CDR3 nucleotides: TGCAGTGCTAAAAACAGAAGAAATGAAGAACTGTTTTTT.

This rearrangement joins TRBV29-1 to TRBJ2-7, with D perhaps matching TRBD1 (6 bases). The V end lost 7 bases, the J end lost 5 bases, and 15 bases lay between the germline ends. The CDR3 has 12 amino acids. Germline V gene sequence: CDR1 SQVTM, CDR2 ANQGSEA. The CDR3 bases are TGCAGCGCGGGACACGGTTCGGACGAGCAGTACTTC. It specifies CSAGHGSDEQYF.

The V call is TRBV10-2, the J call TRBJ2-2; perhaps TRBD2 as D (5 bases). Germline values: CDR1 WSHSY, CDR2 SAAADI. The V and J ends lost 5 bases and 1 base respectively, with 11 bases between them. The CDR3 extends over 15 amino acids. The CDR3 DNA reads TGCGCCAGCAGTCTAATCGGGGTGAACACCGGGGAGCTGTTTTTT. Protein sequence: CASSLIGVNTGELFF.

This clonotype was observed at least ten times. The genes are TRBV28 and TRBJ1-5; 8 nucleotides align to TRBD1. The length of the CDR3 is 15 residues. Trimming cost V 9 bases and J 1 base; bases outside gene matches: 8. Germline V gene data show CDR1 as MDHEN and CDR2 as SYDVKM. The CDR3 DNA sequence: TGTGCCAGAGTTCGGACAGGGTGGAGCAATCAGCCCCAGCATTTT. Its protein is CARVRTGWSNQPQHF. The full variable domain, its missing parts supplied by reference TRBV28 and TRBJ1-5, is DVKVTQSSRYLVKRTGEKVFLECVQDMDHENMFWYRQDPGLGLRLIYFSYDVKMKEKGDIPEGYSVSREKKERFSLILESASTNQTSMYLCARVRTGWSNQPQHFGDGTRLSIL.

This chain links TRBV7-9 with TRBJ2-5; D might be TRBD2 (6 bases). The germline V and J ends were trimmed by 5 bases and 3 bases, with 16 bases remaining between them. This CDR3 has 15 residues. CDR1 is SEHNR, CDR2 FQNEAQ, per germline (reference sequence). The CDR3 DNA follows: TGTGCCAGCAGCACCGTCGTCGGGGGTAAAGAGACCCAGTACTTC. As protein: CASSTVVGGKETQYF.

The V and J genes are TRBV16 and TRBJ2-5, with 11 nucleotides matching TRBD2. The J call is uncertain, as TRBJ2-1 better fits the DNA end. Germline CDR1 KGHSY, CDR2 FQNENV. The CDR3 loop spans 14 amino acids. The CDR3 reads CASSQTSGIWEQFF. The DNA of the CDR3 is TGTGCCAGCAGCCAGACTAGCGGGATTTGGGAGCAGTTCTTC.